The clone carrying this T cell receptor (beta chain) was found a few times. This sample is part of a study of blood T cell repertoires in COVID-19. TCRdb's copy holds only in-frame clones and misses some; the assay was immunoSEQ multiplex PCR. The sample lists around 200,000 clones; around 87% were seen once. The CDR3 has 14 residues. CDR1 is MNHNY and CDR2 is SVGAGI in the germline V gene (reference sequence). After removal of 5 bases from V and 1 base from J, the junction contained 2 bases not matched to a gene. This chain joins TRBV6-6 and TRBJ2-3; TRBD2 matches at 8 bases. The clonotype was recovered from a woman older than 75 in a cohort sampled during active or convalescent COVID-19. Sequencing used peripheral blood. CDR3 sequence (DNA): TGTGCCAGCAGTCTTAGCGGGGGCACAGATACGCAGTATTTT. The encoded protein is CASSLSGGTDTQYF.